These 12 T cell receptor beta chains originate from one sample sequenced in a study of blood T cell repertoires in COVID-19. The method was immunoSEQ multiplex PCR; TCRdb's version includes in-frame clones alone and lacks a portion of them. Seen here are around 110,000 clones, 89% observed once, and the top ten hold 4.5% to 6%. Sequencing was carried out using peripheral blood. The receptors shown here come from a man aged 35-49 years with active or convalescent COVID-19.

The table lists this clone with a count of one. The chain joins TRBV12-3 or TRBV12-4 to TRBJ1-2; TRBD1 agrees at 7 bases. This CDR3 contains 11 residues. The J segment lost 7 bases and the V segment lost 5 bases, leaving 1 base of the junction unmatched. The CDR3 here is CASSTGVGYTF. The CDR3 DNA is TGTGCCAGCAGTACAGGGGTTGGCTACACCTTC.

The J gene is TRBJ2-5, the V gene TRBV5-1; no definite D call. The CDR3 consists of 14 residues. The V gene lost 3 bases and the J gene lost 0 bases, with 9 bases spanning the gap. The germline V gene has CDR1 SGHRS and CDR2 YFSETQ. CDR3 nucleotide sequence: TGCGCCAGCAGCTCTGTCAACTACCAAGAGACCCAGTACTTC. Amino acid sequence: CASSSVNYQETQYF.

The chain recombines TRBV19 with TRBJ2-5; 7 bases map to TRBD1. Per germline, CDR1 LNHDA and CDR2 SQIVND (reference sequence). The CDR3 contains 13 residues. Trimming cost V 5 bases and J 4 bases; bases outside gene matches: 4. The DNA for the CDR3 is TGTGCCAGTAGTGAGACAGGGCCAGAGACCCAGTACTTC. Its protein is CASSETGPETQYF.

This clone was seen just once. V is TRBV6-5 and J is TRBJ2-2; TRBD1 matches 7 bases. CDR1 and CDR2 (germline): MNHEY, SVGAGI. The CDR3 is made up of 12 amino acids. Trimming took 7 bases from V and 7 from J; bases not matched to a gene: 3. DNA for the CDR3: TGTGCCAGCACCCCAGGGGGCGGGGAGCTGTTTTTT. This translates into CASTPGGGELFF.

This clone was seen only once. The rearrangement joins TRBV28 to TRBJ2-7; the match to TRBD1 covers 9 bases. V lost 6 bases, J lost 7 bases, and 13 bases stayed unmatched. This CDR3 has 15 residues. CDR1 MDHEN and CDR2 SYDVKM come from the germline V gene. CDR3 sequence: CASRGPGQGTREQYF. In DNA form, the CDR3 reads TGTGCCAGCAGAGGGCCGGGACAGGGTACGAGGGAGCAGTACTTC.

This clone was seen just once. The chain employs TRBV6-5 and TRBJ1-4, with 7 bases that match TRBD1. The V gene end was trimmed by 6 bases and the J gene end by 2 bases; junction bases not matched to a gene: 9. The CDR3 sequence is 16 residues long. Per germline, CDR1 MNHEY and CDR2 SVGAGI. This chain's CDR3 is CASRYRGGATNEKLFF. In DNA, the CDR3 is TGTGCCAGCAGGTACAGGGGAGGTGCGACTAATGAAAAACTGTTTTTT.

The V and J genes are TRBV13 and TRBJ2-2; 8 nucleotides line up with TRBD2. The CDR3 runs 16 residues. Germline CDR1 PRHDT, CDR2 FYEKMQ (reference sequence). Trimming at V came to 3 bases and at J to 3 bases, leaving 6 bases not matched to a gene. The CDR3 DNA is TGTGCCAGCAGCTTTGGAACTAGCGGTTACACCGGGGAGCTGTTTTTT. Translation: CASSFGTSGYTGELFF. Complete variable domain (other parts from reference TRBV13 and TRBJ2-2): AAGVIQSPRHLIKEKRETATLKCYPIPRHDTVYWYQQGPGQDPQFLISFYEKMQSDKGSIPDRFSAQQFSDYHSELNMSSLELGDSALYFCASSFGTSGYTGELFFGEGSRLTVL.

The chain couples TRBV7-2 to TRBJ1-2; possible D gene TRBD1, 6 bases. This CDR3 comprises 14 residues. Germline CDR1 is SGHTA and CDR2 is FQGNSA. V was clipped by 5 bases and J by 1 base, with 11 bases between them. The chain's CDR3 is CASSVYRDNYGYTF. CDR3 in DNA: TGTGCCAGCAGCGTATACAGGGATAACTATGGCTACACCTTC.

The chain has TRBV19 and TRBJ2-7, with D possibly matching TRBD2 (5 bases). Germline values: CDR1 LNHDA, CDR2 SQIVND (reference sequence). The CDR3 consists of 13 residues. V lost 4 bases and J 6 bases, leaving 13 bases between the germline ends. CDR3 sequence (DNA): TGTGCCAGTAGTAAATTCGAGGGAGCCGAGCAGTACTTC. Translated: CASSKFEGAEQYF. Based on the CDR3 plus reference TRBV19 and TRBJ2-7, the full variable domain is DGGITQSPKYLFRKEGQNVTLSCEQNLNHDAMYWYRQDPGQGLRLIYYSQIVNDFQKGDIAEGYSVSREKKESFPLTVTSAQKNPTAFYLCASSKFEGAEQYFGPGTRLTVT.

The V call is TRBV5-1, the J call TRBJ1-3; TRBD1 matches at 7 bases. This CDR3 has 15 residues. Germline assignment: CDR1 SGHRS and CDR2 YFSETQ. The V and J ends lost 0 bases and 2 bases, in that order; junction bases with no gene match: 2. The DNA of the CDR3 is TGCGCCAGCAGCTTGGCTGGGACAGCTGGAAACACCATATATTTT. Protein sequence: CASSLAGTAGNTIYF.

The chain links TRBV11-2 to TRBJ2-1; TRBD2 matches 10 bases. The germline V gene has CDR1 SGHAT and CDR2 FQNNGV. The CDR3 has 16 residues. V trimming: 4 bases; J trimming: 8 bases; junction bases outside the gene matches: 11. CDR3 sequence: CASSYNMASGSYEQFF. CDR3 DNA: TGTGCCAGCAGCTACAACATGGCTAGCGGGAGTTATGAGCAGTTCTTC.

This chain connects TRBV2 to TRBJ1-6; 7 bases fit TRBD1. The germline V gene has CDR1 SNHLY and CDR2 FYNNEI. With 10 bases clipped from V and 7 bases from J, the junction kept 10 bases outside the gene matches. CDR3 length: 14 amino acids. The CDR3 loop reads CATDTTGVNSPLHF. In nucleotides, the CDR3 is TGTGCCACTGATACTACAGGGGTCAATTCACCCCTCCACTTT.